Following are 7 T cell receptor beta chains from one sample sequenced in a study of cytomegalovirus exposure and HLA in healthy donors (dated by TCRdb to about 2017). Library creation used the immunoSEQ multiplex PCR assay. TCRdb mirrors the immuneACCESS table, restricted to in-frame sequences. Some clones are absent from its copies; in checked studies, under half trace to an unresolved V gene, and the reason for the others is unknown. This sample is represented by more than 300,000 clones; 70% to 90% of them were singletons. The ten largest clones take up around 0.8% of the sample. Sequencing was carried out using PBMCs. Receptors originate from a woman between 18 and 30 years old in good health and CMV-seronegative.

The sample holds one count of this clone. The chain links TRBV19 to TRBJ1-4; no reliable D call. The CDR3 sequence is 12 residues long. The V gene's germline CDR1 is LNHDA and CDR2 SQIVND (reference sequence). V was trimmed by 8 bases and J by 5 bases, leaving 9 bases between them. CDR3 residues: CASAIVNEKLFF. CDR3 nucleotide sequence: TGTGCCAGTGCGATTGTGAATGAAAAACTGTTTTTT.

This clone was recorded only once. This rearrangement joins TRBV10-3 to TRBJ1-1; a weak D match, TRBD1 (5 bases). The V and J ends lost 8 bases and 1 base respectively, with 11 bases between them. Germline assignment: CDR1 ENHRY and CDR2 SYGVKD. The CDR3 spans 13 residues. In DNA form, the CDR3 reads TGTGCCATCTGGGAAACAGGGAACACTGAAGCTTTCTTT. Translation: CAIWETGNTEAFF.

The rearrangement joins TRBV6-6 to TRBJ2-7; D is unresolved. This CDR3 comprises 13 residues. The germline V gene has CDR1 MNHNY and CDR2 SVGAGI (reference sequence). Trimming removed 4 bases at V and 0 bases at J, with 7 bases between. CDR3 DNA sequence: TGTGCCAGCAGTTTCGGTATCTCCTACGAGCAGTACTTC. Its translation: CASSFGISYEQYF.

The chain is built from TRBV29-1 and TRBJ2-5; 7 nucleotides agree with TRBD1. Trimming at V came to 3 bases and at J to 4 bases, leaving 5 bases not matched to a gene. Germline-derived CDR1 and CDR2 are SQVTM and ANQGSEA. The CDR3 covers 13 residues. In nucleotides, the CDR3 is TGCAGCGTTGATGACAGGGCTGGAGAGACCCAGTACTTC. This codes for CSVDDRAGETQYF.

The V gene is TRBV27, the J gene TRBJ1-5; 8 bases agree with TRBD1. V was clipped by 7 bases and J by 9 bases; unmatched bases: 5. Germline V gives CDR1 MNHEY, CDR2 SMNVEV (reference sequence). The CDR3 spans 12 residues. The CDR3 protein is CASMTGTGPQHF. CDR3 DNA: TGTGCCAGCATGACGGGGACAGGGCCCCAGCATTTT.

V usage is TRBV19 and J usage is TRBJ1-5; no clear D. Trimming removed 2 bases at V and 2 bases at J, with 13 bases between. This CDR3 has 16 amino acids. Per germline, CDR1 LNHDA and CDR2 SQIVND (reference sequence). The DNA for the CDR3 is TGTGCCAGTAGTATAATTTTGATGCAGGGCAATCAGCCCCAGCATTTT. This codes for CASSIILMQGNQPQHF.

The rearrangement links TRBV28 to TRBJ1-2, with TRBD1 matching over 9 bases. The J segment lost 7 bases and the V segment lost 4 bases, leaving 7 bases of the junction unmatched. CDR3 length equals 14 residues. The germline gives CDR1 MDHEN, CDR2 SYDVKM. The CDR3 loop reads CASSSDRGWRGYTF. The CDR3 DNA follows: TGTGCCAGCAGTTCCGACAGGGGGTGGCGTGGCTACACCTTC.